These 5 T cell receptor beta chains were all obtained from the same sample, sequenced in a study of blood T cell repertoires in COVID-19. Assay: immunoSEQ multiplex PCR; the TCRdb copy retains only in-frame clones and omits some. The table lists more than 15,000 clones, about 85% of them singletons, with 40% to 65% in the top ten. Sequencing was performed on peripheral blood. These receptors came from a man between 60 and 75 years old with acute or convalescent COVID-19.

Here the CDR3 reads CASSLDRGNQPQHF. The DNA of the CDR3 is TGTGCCAGCAGCTTAGACAGGGGCAATCAGCCCCAGCATTTT. The chain is built from TRBV28 and TRBJ1-5, with TRBD1 identical over 7 bases. The CDR3 has 14 residues. J lost 2 bases, V lost 6 bases, and 4 bases had no gene match. Germline V CDR1 and CDR2: MDHEN, SYDVKM.

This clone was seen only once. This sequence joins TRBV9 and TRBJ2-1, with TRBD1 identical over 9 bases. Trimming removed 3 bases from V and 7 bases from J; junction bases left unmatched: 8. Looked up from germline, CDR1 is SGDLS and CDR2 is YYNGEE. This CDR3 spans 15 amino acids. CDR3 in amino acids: CASSGDTGTGNEQFF. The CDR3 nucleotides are TGTGCCAGCAGCGGCGACACCGGGACAGGGAATGAGCAGTTCTTC.

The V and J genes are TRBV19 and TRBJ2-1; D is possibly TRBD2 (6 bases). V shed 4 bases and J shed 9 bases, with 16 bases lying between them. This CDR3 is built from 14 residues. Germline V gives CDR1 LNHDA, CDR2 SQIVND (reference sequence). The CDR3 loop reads CASSTRGGWGEQFF. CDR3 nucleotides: TGTGCCAGTAGTACCCGGGGAGGTTGGGGTGAGCAGTTCTTC.

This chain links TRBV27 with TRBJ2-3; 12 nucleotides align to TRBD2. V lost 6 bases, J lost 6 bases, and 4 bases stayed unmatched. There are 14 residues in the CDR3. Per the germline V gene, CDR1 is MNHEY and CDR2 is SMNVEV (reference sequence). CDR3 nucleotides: TGTGCCAGCAGATGGGGGACTAGCGGGGATACGCAGTATTTT. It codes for CASRWGTSGDTQYF.

The CDR3 is CASSLPQSHGYTF. DNA for the CDR3: TGTGCCAGCAGTTTACCACAGTCCCATGGCTACACCTTC. This chain uses TRBV28 with TRBJ1-2; D is undetermined. The CDR3 covers 13 residues. The germline V gene encodes CDR1 MDHEN and CDR2 SYDVKM. Trimming took 2 bases from V and 6 from J, leaving 10 bases between them.